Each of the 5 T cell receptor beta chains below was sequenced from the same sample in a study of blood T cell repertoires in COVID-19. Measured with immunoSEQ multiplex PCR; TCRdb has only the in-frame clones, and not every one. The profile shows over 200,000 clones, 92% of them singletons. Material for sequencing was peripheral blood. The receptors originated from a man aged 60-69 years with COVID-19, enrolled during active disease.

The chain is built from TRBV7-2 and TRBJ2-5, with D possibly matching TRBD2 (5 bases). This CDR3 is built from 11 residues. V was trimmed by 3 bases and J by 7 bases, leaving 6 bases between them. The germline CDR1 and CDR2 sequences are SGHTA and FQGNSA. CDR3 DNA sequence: TGTGCCAGCAGCTTTAGCGCGACCCAGTACTTC. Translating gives CASSFSATQYF.

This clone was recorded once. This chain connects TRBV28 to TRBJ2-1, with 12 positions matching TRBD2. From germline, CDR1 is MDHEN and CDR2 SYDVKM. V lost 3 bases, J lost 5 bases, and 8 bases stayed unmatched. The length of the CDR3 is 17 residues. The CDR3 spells CASSLPSGRATNNEQFF. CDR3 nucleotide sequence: TGTGCCAGCAGTTTGCCTAGCGGGAGGGCAACCAACAATGAGCAGTTCTTC.

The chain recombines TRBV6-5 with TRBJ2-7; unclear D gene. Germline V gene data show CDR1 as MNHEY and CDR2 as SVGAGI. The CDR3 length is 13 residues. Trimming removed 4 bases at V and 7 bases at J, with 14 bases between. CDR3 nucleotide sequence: TGTGCCAGCAGTTCGTTCCCCCGTATGGAGCAGTACTTC. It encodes CASSSFPRMEQYF.

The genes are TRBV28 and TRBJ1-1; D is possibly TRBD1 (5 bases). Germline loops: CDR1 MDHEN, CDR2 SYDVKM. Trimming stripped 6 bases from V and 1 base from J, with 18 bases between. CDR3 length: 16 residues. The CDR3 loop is CASSQRLGGGNTEAFF. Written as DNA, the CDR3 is TGTGCCAGCAGCCAGAGGCTCGGGGGGGGGAACACTGAAGCTTTCTTT.

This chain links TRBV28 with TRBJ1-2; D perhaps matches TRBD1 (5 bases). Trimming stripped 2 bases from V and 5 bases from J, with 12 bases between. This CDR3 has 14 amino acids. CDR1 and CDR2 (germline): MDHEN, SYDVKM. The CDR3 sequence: CASSLGAVPYGYTF. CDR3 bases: TGTGCCAGCAGTTTAGGGGCAGTGCCATATGGCTACACCTTC.